The clone carrying this T cell receptor (beta chain) was detected a few times. This sample stems from a study of blood T cell repertoires in COVID-19. The germline V gene encodes CDR1 SGHVS and CDR2 FNYEAQ. CDR3 length: 16 amino acids. Trimming stripped 5 bases from V and 0 bases from J, with 14 bases between. Original data processing: Amplified reference gene primers provided the basis for estimating nucleated cell counts. The data were produced by immunoSEQ multiplex PCR, yet TCRdb's version contains in-frame clones alone and is incomplete. The V and J calls and clone size were taken over from that table, and D and trimming were inferred from the DNA. Here the sample spans about 300,000 clones, around 89% being singletons.

The chain couples TRBV7-6 to TRBJ1-3; D is perhaps TRBD1 (6 bases). The material sequenced was peripheral blood. This receptor was taken from a man between 18 and 35 years old who had recovered from COVID-19. As DNA, the CDR3 is TGTGCCAGCAGCCAGGGGCCTGGTTTCTCTGGAAACACCATATATTTT. Amino acids: CASSQGPGFSGNTIYF. Using reference TRBV7-6 and TRBJ1-3 for the parts outside the CDR3, the full variable domain is GAGVSQSPRYKVTKRGQDVALRCDPISGHVSLYWYRQALGQGPEFLTYFNYEAQQDKSGLPNDRFSAERPEGSISTLTIQRTEQRDSAMYRCASSQGPGFSGNTIYFGEGSWLTVV.